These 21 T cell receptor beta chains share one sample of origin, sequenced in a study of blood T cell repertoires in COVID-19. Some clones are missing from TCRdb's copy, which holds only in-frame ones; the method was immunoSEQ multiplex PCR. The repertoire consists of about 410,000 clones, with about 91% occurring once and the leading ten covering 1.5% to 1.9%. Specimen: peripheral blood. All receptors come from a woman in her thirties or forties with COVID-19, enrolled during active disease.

The CDR3 bases are TGTGCCAGTACCGCTACAGGGGACGCTGGAAACACCATATATTTT. It yields the protein CASTATGDAGNTIYF. The chain couples TRBV19 to TRBJ1-3, with 7 bases matching TRBD1. CDR1 is LNHDA, CDR2 SQIVND, per germline (reference sequence). The CDR3 is made up of 15 amino acids. V shed 7 bases, J shed 2 bases, and the junction held 8 bases outside the gene matches.

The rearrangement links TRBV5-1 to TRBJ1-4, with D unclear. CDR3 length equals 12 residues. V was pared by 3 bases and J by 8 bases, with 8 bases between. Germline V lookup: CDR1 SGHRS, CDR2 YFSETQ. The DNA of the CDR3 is TGCGCCAGCAGCTCCGAGGGCGAAAAACTGTTTTTT. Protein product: CASSSEGEKLFF.

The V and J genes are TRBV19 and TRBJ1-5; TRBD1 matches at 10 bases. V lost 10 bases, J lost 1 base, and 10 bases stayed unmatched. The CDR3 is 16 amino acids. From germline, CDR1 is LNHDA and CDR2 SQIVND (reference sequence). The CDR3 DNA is TGTGCCACAGCGACAGGGGGCATCTTAAGCAATCAGCCCCAGCATTTT. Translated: CATATGGILSNQPQHF. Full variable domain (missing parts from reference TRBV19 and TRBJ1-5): DGGITQSPKYLFRKEGQNVTLSCEQNLNHDAMYWYRQDPGQGLRLIYYSQIVNDFQKGDIAEGYSVSREKKESFPLTVTSAQKNPTAFYLCATATGGILSNQPQHFGDGTRLSIL.

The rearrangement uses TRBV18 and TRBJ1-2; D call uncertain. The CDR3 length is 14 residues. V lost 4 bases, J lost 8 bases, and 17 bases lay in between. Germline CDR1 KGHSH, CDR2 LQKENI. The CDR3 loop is CASSHQPVGQGYTF. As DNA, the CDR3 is TGTGCCAGCTCACACCAACCTGTGGGCCAGGGCTACACCTTC.

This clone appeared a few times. This CDR3 is CASSQSKGAGANVLTF. The CDR3 DNA is TGTGCCAGCAGCCAATCCAAAGGGGCTGGGGCCAACGTCCTGACTTTC. This rearrangement joins TRBV3-1 (or the pseudogene TRBV3-2) to TRBJ2-6, with a weak D call TRBD1 (5 bases). The germline V gene has CDR1 LGHDT and CDR2 YNNKEL (reference sequence). This CDR3 region has 16 residues. The V end was cut by 2 bases, the J end by 2 bases, with 10 bases between.

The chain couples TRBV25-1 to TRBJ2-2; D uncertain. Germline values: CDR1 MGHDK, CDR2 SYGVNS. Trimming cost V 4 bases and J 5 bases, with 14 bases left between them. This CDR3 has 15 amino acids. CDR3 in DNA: TGTGCCAGCAGTGCCCCCCGGTTAAGAACCGGGGAGCTGTTTTTT. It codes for CASSAPRLRTGELFF.

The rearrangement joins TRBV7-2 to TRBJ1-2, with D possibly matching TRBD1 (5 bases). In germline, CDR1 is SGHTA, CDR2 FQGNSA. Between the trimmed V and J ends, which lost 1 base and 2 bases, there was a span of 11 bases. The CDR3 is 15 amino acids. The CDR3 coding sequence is TGTGCCAGCAGCTTAGGGTCCGCAGGGAACTATGGCTACACCTTC. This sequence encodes CASSLGSAGNYGYTF.

In DNA form, the CDR3 reads TGTGCCAGCAGCTTAGGGCCGGGACAGGGTAGAGACTATGGCTACACCTTC. Translating gives CASSLGPGQGRDYGYTF. The chain is built from TRBV11-2 and TRBJ1-2; 9 bases map to TRBD1. This CDR3 region has 17 residues. V was clipped by 1 base and J by 3 bases; unmatched bases: 9. CDR1 SGHAT and CDR2 FQNNGV come from the germline V gene.

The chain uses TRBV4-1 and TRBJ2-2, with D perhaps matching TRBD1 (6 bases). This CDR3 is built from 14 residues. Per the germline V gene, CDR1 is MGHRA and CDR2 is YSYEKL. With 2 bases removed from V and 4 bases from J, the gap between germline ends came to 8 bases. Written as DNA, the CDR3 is TGCGCCAGCAGCCAAACAGGGTCCACCGGGGAGCTGTTTTTT. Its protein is CASSQTGSTGELFF.

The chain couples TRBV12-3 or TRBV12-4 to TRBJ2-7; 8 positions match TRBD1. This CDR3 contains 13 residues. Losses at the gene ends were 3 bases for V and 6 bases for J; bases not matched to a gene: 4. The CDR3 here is CASSLDRAAEQYF. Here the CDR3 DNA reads TGTGCCAGCAGTTTGGACAGGGCTGCCGAGCAGTACTTC.

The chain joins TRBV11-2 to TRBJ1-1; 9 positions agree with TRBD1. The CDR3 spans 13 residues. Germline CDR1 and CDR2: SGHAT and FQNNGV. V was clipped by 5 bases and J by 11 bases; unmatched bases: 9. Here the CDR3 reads CASSPGTGRGAFF. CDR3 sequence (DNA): TGTGCCAGCAGCCCAGGGACAGGGAGGGGGGCTTTCTTT.

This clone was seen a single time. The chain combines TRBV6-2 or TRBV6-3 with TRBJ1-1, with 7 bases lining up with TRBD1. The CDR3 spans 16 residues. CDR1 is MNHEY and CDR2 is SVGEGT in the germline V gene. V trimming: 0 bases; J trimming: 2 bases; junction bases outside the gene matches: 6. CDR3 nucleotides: TGTGCCAGCAGTTACTCCCGGGACAGAACTAACACTGAAGCTTTCTTT. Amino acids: CASSYSRDRTNTEAFF.

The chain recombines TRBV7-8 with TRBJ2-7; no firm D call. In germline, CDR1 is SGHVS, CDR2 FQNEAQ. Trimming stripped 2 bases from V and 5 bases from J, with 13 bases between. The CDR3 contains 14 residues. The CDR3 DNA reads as TGTGCCAGCAGCTTATGGAGTGAAAGAAACGAGCAGTACTTC. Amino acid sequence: CASSLWSERNEQYF.

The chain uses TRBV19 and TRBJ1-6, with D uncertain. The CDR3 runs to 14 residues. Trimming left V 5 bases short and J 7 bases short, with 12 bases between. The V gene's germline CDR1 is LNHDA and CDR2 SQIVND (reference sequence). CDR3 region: CASSSEGWNSPLHF. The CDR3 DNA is TGTGCCAGTAGTTCAGAGGGCTGGAATTCACCCCTCCACTTT.

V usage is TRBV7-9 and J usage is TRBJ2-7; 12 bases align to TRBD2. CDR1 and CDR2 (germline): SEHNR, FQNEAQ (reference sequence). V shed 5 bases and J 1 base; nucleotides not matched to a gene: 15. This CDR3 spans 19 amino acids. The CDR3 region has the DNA TGTGCCAGCAGCCCCCTGACTAGCGGGAGAAGGGTGGGGTCCTACGAGCAGTACTTC. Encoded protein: CASSPLTSGRRVGSYEQYF.

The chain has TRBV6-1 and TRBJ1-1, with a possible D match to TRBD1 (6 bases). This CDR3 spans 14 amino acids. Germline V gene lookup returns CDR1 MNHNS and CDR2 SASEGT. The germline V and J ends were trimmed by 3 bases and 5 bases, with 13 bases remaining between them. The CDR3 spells CASSEQGLGTEAFF. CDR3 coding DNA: TGTGCCAGCAGTGAGCAGGGGCTGGGAACTGAAGCTTTCTTT.

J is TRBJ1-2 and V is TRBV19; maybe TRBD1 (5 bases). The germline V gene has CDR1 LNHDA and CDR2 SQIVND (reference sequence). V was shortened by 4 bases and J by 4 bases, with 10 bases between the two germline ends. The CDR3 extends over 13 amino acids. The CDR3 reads CASSTQEFYGYTF. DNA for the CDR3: TGTGCCAGTAGTACACAGGAGTTCTATGGCTACACCTTC. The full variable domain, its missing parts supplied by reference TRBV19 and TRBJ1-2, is DGGITQSPKYLFRKEGQNVTLSCEQNLNHDAMYWYRQDPGQGLRLIYYSQIVNDFQKGDIAEGYSVSREKKESFPLTVTSAQKNPTAFYLCASSTQEFYGYTFGSGTRLTVV.

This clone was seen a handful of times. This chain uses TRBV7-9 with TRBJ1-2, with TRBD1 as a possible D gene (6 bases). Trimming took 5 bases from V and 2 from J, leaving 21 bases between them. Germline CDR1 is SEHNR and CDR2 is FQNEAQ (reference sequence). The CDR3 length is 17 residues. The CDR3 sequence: CASSRSGRGPNNYGYTF. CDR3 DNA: TGTGCCAGCAGCCGCTCCGGCAGGGGACCTAACAACTATGGCTACACCTTC.

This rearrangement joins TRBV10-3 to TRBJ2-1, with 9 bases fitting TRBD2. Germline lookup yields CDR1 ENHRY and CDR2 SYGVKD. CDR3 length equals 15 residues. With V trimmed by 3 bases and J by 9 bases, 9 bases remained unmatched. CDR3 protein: CAISEPPGTSTEQFF. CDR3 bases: TGTGCCATCAGTGAACCCCCCGGGACTAGCACTGAGCAGTTCTTC.

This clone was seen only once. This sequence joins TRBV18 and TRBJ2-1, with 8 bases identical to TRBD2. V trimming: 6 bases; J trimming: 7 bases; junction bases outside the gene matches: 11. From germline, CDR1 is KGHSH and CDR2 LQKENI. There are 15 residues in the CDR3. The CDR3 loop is CASSGSGSFGNEQFF. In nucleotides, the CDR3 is TGTGCCAGCTCCGGGAGCGGGAGTTTCGGTAATGAGCAGTTCTTC. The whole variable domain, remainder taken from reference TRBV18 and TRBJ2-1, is NAGVMQNPRHLVRRRGQEARLRCSPMKGHSHVYWYRQLPEEGLKFMVYLQKENIIDESGMPKERFSAEFPKEGPSILRIQQVVRGDSAAYFCASSGSGSFGNEQFFGPGTRLTVL.

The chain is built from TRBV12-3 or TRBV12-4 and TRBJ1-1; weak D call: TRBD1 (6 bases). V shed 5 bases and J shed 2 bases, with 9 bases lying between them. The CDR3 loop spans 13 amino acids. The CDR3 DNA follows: TGTGCCAGCAGTAGGACAGCCAACACTGAAGCTTTCTTT. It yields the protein CASSRTANTEAFF.